Detailed here is one T cell receptor (beta chain). The source of the sample is a study of blood T cell repertoires in COVID-19. Turning to the study itself: Sample material is recorded as cDNA or gDNA derived from T cells, B-cell-depleted T cells, or PBMCs.

V was shortened by 7 bases and J by 0 bases, with 12 bases between the two germline ends. Germline CDR1 LNHDA, CDR2 SQIVND (reference sequence). The CDR3 length is 14 residues. Per the study methods: By means of reference gene primer amplification, nucleated cell counts were estimated. Generated by immunoSEQ multiplex PCR, the TCRdb table keeps only in-frame clones and is missing some. Clone size and V and J calls were adopted from that table, with D and trimming inferred from the DNA. The sample contains fewer than 95,000 clones, 88% of which appear only once. Sequencing was done on a sample of peripheral blood. The chain uses TRBV19 and TRBJ1-1, with a weak D call TRBD1 (5 bases). The sequence derives from a man between 60 and 75 years old with acute or convalescent COVID-19. The CDR3 nucleotides are TGTGCCAGTACCCCAGGGTTGGTGAACACTGAAGCTTTCTTT. Encoded protein: CASTPGLVNTEAFF.